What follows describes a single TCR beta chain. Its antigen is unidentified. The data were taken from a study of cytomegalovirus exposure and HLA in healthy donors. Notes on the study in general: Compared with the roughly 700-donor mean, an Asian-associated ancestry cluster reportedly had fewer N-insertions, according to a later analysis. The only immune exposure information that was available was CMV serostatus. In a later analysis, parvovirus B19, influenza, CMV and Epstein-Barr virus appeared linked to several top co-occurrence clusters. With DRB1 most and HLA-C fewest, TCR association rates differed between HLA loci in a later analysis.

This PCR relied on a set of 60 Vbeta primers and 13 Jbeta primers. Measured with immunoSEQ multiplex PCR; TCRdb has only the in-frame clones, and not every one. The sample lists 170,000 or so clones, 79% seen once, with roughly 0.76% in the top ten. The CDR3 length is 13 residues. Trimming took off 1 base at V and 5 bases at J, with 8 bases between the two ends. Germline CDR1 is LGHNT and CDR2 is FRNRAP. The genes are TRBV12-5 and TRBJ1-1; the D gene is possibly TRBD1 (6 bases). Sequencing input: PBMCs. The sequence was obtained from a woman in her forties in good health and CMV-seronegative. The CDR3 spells CASGLAGVTEAFF. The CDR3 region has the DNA TGTGCTAGTGGTTTGGCAGGGGTGACTGAAGCTTTCTTT. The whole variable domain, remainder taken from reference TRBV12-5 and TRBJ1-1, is DARVTQTPRHKVTEMGQEVTMRCQPILGHNTVFWYRQTMMQGLELLAYFRNRAPLDDSGMPKDRFSAEMPDATLATLKIQPSEPRDSAVYFCASGLAGVTEAFFGQGTRLTVV.